This entry is about one T cell receptor beta chain. The sample originates from a study of blood T cell repertoires in COVID-19. Study as a whole: T cells, B-cell-depleted T cells, or PBMCs provided the cDNA or gDNA that served as material.

Sequenced by immunoSEQ multiplex PCR; TCRdb stores in-frame clones only, minus some. The sample lists 65,000 to 80,000 clones, roughly four fifths occurring once. The sequencing input was peripheral blood. The source of this sequence is a human donor in a cohort sampled during active COVID-19.

CDR3 loop: CASSNSPGRPFF. The DNA of the CDR3 is TGTGCCAGCAGCAATTCTCCGGGGAGGCCGTTCTTC. This rearrangement joins TRBV28 to TRBJ2-1; D perhaps matches TRBD2 (6 bases). V was clipped by 6 bases and J by 15 bases, with 18 bases between them. This CDR3 has 12 residues. Germline V gene sequence: CDR1 MDHEN, CDR2 SYDVKM.